This is a list of T cell receptor beta chains from one sample in a study of blood T cells in healthy people across ages. Via MiXCR, TCRdb re-called the 5' RACE reads, giving one row per CDR3 protein. Altogether some 890,000 distinct CDR3 sequences are present, around 29% being singletons, with the ten largest covering approximately 10%. The same specimen was also included in a second study, on T cells of mothers and their children.

Sequencing was carried out using blood. Every receptor here comes from a woman between 40 and 55 years old in good health. Both conserved end residues are part of each CDR3. A D gene is named only where the DNA matches it firmly. Only part of the rows carry a size: once, few, many, or a class if the clone is expanded.

clone_size j_call v_call d_call cdr3_nt cdr3_aa
many TRBJ2-7 TRBV9 . TGTGCCAGCAGCGTAGGGGCAGGGGGGGCCTACGAGCAGTACTTC CASSVGAGGAYEQYF
. TRBJ1-6 TRBV20-1 . TGCAGTGCTATACGAGAGAGCTCCTATAATTCACCCCTCCACTTT CSAIRESSYNSPLHF
. TRBJ2-5 TRBV20-1 . TGCAGTGTCCGGTTACAAGAGACCCAGTACTTC CSVRLQETQYF
. TRBJ1-3 TRBV28 . TGTGCCAGCAGTCCCTTTGGCCGCTACTCTGGAAACACCATATATTTT CASSPFGRYSGNTIYF
many TRBJ2-7 TRBV7-8 . TGTGCCAGCAGCTTCCTTTTCTACGAGCAGTACTTC CASSFLFYEQYF
many TRBJ2-7 TRBV5-1 TRBD2 TGCGCCAGCAGGCAAGCTAGCGGGGGCTCCTACGAGCAGTACTTC CASRQASGGSYEQYF
. TRBJ1-1 TRBV12-5 TRBD1 TGTGCTAGTGGTTTGGTACGGGGCAGGGGGCTGTCATATACTGAAGCTTTCTTT CASGLVRGRGLSYTEAFF
few TRBJ2-5 TRBV3-1 TRBD2 TGTGCCAGCAGCCAAGGGCCTAGCGGGGGTCAGACCCAGTACTTC CASSQGPSGGQTQYF
few TRBJ1-1 TRBV12-3/TRBV12-4 TRBD1 TGTGCCAGCAGGATCTACAGGGGGGAGATCGCTGAAGCTTTCTTT CASRIYRGEIAEAFF
. TRBJ1-2 TRBV28 . TGTGCCAGCACCTTGAGGCATGGCTACACCTTC CASTLRHGYTF
. TRBJ1-1 TRBV3-1 . TGTGCCAGCAGCCGACAGTCCTTACGGAGTGGCAACACTGAAGCTTTCTTT CASSRQSLRSGNTEAFF
many TRBJ2-5 TRBV20-1 TRBD1 TGCAGTGCTAGAGACAGGGGGAAGAAGACCCAGTACTTC CSARDRGKKTQYF
many TRBJ1-1 TRBV6-5 . TGTGCCAGCAGTTACTGGGCGGGACGCATGAACACTGAAGCTTTCTTT CASSYWAGRMNTEAFF
. TRBJ2-7 TRBV7-2 . TGTGCCAGCAGCTTGACTACGACGATCACCTACGAGCAGTACTTC CASSLTTTITYEQYF
once TRBJ2-1 TRBV5-1 TRBD2 TGCGCCACCCGACCTAGCGGGGGCCTATACAATGAGCAGTTCTTC CATRPSGGLYNEQFF
once TRBJ2-1 TRBV12-3/TRBV12-4 . TGTGCCAGCAGTTTAGGTGGTGGAGAGACCCAGTTCTTC CASSLGGGETQFF
. TRBJ1-6 TRBV28 TRBD1 TGTGCCAGCAGAAATACAGGGGGAAATTCACCCCTCCACTTT CASRNTGGNSPLHF
. TRBJ1-6 TRBV20-1 TRBD1 TGCAGTGCTAGTCCCCTAGGGACAGCAGATTCACCCCTCCACTTT CSASPLGTADSPLHF
many TRBJ2-7 TRBV7-6 TRBD1 TGTGCCAGCAGCTACACACAGGGGGCCTACGAGCAGTACTTC CASSYTQGAYEQYF
few TRBJ2-3 TRBV5-1 . TGCGCCAGCAGCTTGGGGGGGATAGATACGCAGTATTTT CASSLGGIDTQYF
many TRBJ1-5 TRBV5-1 TRBD1 TGTGCCAGCAGCCCAGGACAGGGTAGCAATCAGCCCCAGCATTTT CASSPGQGSNQPQHF
many TRBJ2-3 TRBV7-9 . TGTGCCAGCATAAGTATCGGCACAGATACGCAGTATTTT CASISIGTDTQYF
. TRBJ1-4 TRBV20-1 . TGCAGTGCTCCCCGGGCTCAAAGGGTTGAAAAACTGTTTTTT CSAPRAQRVEKLFF
. TRBJ2-7 TRBV6-1 . TGTGCCAGCAGTCGACAGACATCCTACGAGCAGTACTTC CASSRQTSYEQYF
. TRBJ2-1 TRBV4-1 TRBD2 TGCGCCAGCAGCCAACTAGCGGACCACAATGAGCAGTTCTTC CASSQLADHNEQFF
. TRBJ1-1 TRBV4-3 . TGCGCCAGCAGCCAAGTGGGCAGGCGCGTCGGCGAAGCTTTCTTT CASSQVGRRVGEAFF
few TRBJ2-7 TRBV19 . TGTGCCAGTAGTTTCCGGACGGATACCTACGAGCAGTACTTC CASSFRTDTYEQYF
. TRBJ2-7 TRBV5-1 TRBD1 TGCGCCAGCAGCCCAGGCCCCAACAGGGGGCCCTACGAGCAGTACTTC CASSPGPNRGPYEQYF
few TRBJ2-7 TRBV5-1 . TGCGCCAGCAGCTTGGTAATCAGGAATACACGACACTACGAGCAGTACTTC CASSLVIRNTRHYEQYF
. TRBJ2-7 TRBV27 . TGTGCCAGCAAAAGACGGGGGCTTTCCTACGAGCAGTACTTC CASKRRGLSYEQYF
. TRBJ1-1 TRBV6-2/TRBV6-3 . TGTGCCAGCAGTTGGGCAGGGAGGAACACTGAAGCTTTCTTT CASSWAGRNTEAFF
few TRBJ1-2 TRBV5-1 . TGCGCCAGCAGCTTGTCTATCGTAGAGGGCTACACCTTC CASSLSIVEGYTF
. TRBJ1-6 TRBV20-1 TRBD1 TGCAGTACTAGAGGGAGGGGGCGCCTCAATTCACCCCTCCACTTT CSTRGRGRLNSPLHF
many TRBJ1-1 TRBV7-6 . TGTGCCAGCAGCTTTGGGAGGTCTAACACTGAAGCTTTCTTT CASSFGRSNTEAFF
many TRBJ2-5 TRBV2 . TGTGCCAGCAGTTACGAGGAGACCCAGTACTTC CASSYEETQYF
few TRBJ1-2 TRBV5-1 TRBD1 TGCGCCAGCAGCGGGGGACAGACCTATGGCTACACCTTC CASSGGQTYGYTF
. TRBJ2-3 TRBV7-2 TRBD2 TGTGCCAGCAGCGTGGGACTAGCAGCTAGCACAGATACGCAGTATTTT CASSVGLAASTDTQYF
few TRBJ1-1 TRBV11-2 . TGTGCCAGCAGCTTAGAGGGGATCTATGGCACTGAAGCTTTCTTT CASSLEGIYGTEAFF
. TRBJ2-5 TRBV20-1 . TGCAGTGCGAATACCGGGAAACAAGAGACCCAGTACTTC CSANTGKQETQYF
many TRBJ2-7 TRBV6-2/TRBV6-3 TRBD2 TGTGCCAGCAGTTACTCAGCGGGGGTCGACGAGCAGTACTTC CASSYSAGVDEQYF
. TRBJ2-3 TRBV28 TRBD2 TGTGCCAGCAGTTCTACGGGAGCGGGGGATCAGAGAGATACGCAGTATTTT CASSSTGAGDQRDTQYF
. TRBJ2-5 TRBV15 TRBD2 TGTGTCACCAGCGGGGGCTCCGGGACTAGCTTTGTGGAGACCCAGTACTTC CVTSGGSGTSFVETQYF
. TRBJ1-1 TRBV29-1 . TGCAGCGTTAAACACAGGGCCGACGGCACTGAAGCTTTCTTT CSVKHRADGTEAFF
. TRBJ1-1 TRBV7-8 . TGTGCCAGCAGCTTAGGGCCAGCGTCCATGAACACTGAAGCTTTCTTT CASSLGPASMNTEAFF
many TRBJ1-2 TRBV4-1 TRBD1 TGCGCCAGCAAAGGGGACAGGGGGGACTATGGCTACACCTTC CASKGDRGDYGYTF
many TRBJ2-5 TRBV9 TRBD2 TGTGCCAGCACCGGGGGGGGACTAGCCAATTTCGAGACCCAGTACTTC CASTGGGLANFETQYF
. TRBJ2-2 TRBV27 . TGTGCCAGCAGTTTATTGGGCGGGGAGTTGTTTTTT CASSLLGGELFF
few TRBJ2-5 TRBV5-1 TRBD2 TGCGCCAGCAGCTTTAGCGGGGCGCGGGAGACCCAGTACTTC CASSFSGARETQYF
few TRBJ1-3 TRBV7-9 . TGTGCCAGCAGCTTCGACAGGTCTGGAAACACCATATATTTT CASSFDRSGNTIYF
. TRBJ1-2 TRBV29-1 . TGCAGCGTTGAAAGGGGGGCTGTCGACTATAGCTACACCTTC CSVERGAVDYSYTF
many TRBJ2-5 TRBV28 . TGTGCCAGCAGTTTATGGGCAGGGGCTGAGCAGTACTTC CASSLWAGAEQYF
. TRBJ1-5 TRBV18 . TGTGCCAGCTCACCTCCGGACAGCCCCAATCAGCCCCAGCATTTT CASSPPDSPNQPQHF
few TRBJ2-1 TRBV5-1 . TGCGCCAGCAGCTTCCGGGGGCCAACCAATGAGCAGTTCTTC CASSFRGPTNEQFF
many TRBJ2-7 TRBV20-1 . TGCAGTGCTAGACGGGGGAGCTCCTACGAGCAGTACTTC CSARRGSSYEQYF
few TRBJ2-5 TRBV5-1 TRBD1 TGCGCCAGCAGCTTGGATGGCCAGCAGGGGGCGGAGGGACAAGAGACCCAGTACTTC CASSLDGQQGAEGQETQYF
. TRBJ2-7 TRBV28 TRBD1 TGTGCCAGCACCTCGGGACAGGGGGCCTACGAGCAGTACTTC CASTSGQGAYEQYF
. TRBJ1-5 TRBV12-3/TRBV12-4 TRBD1 TGTGCCAGCGAACCGGGACAGGGGACATCCTATAGCAATCAGCCCCAGCATTTT CASEPGQGTSYSNQPQHF
. TRBJ2-5 TRBV29-1 . TGCAGCGTCGAAAACCGATTAGTTCCGGAGACCCAGTACTTC CSVENRLVPETQYF
few TRBJ1-1 TRBV13 . TGTGCCAGCAGCTTAGAGGGGGGCGGGGCTGAAGCTTTCTTT CASSLEGGGAEAFF
many TRBJ2-1 TRBV5-1 . TGCGCCAGCAGCTTGGTCGGCCGAGAGGACAATGAGCAGTTCTTC CASSLVGREDNEQFF